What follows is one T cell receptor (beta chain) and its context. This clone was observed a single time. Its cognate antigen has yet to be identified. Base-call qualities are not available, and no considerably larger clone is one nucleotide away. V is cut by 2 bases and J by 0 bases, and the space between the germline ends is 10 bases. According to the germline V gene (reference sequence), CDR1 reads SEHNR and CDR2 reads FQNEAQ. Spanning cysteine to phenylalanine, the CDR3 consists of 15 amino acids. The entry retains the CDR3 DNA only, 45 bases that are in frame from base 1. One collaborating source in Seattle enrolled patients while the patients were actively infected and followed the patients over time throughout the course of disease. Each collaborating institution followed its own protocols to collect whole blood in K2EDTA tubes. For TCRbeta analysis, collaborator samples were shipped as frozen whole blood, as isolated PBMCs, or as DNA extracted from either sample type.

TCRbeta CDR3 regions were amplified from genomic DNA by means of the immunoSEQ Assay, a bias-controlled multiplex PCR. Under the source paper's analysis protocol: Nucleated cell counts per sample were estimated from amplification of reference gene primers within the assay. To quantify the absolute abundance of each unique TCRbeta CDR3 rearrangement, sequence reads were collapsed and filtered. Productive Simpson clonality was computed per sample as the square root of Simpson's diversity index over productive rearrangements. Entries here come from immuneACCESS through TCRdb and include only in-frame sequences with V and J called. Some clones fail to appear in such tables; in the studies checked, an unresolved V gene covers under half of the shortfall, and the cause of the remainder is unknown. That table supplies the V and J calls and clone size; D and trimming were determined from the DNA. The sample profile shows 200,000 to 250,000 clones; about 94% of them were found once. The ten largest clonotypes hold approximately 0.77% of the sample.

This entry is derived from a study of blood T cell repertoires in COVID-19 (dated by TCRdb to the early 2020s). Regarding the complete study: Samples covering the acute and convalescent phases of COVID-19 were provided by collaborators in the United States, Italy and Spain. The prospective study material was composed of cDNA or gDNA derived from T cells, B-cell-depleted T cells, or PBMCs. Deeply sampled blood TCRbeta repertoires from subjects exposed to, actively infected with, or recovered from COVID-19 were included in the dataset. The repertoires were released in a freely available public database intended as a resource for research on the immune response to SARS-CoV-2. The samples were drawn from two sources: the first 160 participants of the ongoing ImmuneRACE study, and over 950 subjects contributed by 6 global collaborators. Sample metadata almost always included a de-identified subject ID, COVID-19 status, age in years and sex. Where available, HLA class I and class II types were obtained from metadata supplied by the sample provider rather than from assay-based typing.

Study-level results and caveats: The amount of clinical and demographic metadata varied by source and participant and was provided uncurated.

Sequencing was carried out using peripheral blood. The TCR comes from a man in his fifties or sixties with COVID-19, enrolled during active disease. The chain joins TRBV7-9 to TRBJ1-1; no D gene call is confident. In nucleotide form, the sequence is TGTGCCAGCAGCTTAAGTCAAACGGTGAACACTGAAGCTTTCTTT. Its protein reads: CASSLSQTVNTEAFF.